This T cell receptor (beta chain) was found in a study of Ad26.COV2.S vaccination and SARS-CoV-2 variants. Study-wide background: Donor was in the COV1001 Ad26.COV2.S trial arm. Doses of Ad26.COV2.S were injected into muscle once or twice, 56 days apart. Broader study findings: Analytic work on TCR breadth and depth might have understated the full extent of total T cell responses.

Of note for this clone: Its antigen is not identified.

V lost 5 bases and J 2 bases, leaving 13 bases between the germline ends. Per germline, CDR1 LNHNV and CDR2 YYDKDF (reference sequence). The CDR3 has 14 residues. The treatment here: some 20 received Ad26.COV2.S at low or high dose, single or two shots; about 5 received placebo; per-sample allocation not given. Sample collection was performed on day 63 after the first vaccine or placebo injection. In the vaccine, an Ad26 vector expressed the SARS-CoV-2 spike of the Wuhan strain. Some clones are missing from TCRdb's copy, which holds only in-frame ones; the method was immunoSEQ multiplex PCR. The sample holds hundreds of thousands of clones, roughly 90% seen once.

The sample here was peripheral blood, taken in a trial of Ad26.COV2.S vaccine versus placebo. This chain connects TRBV15 to TRBJ2-7; D might be TRBD1 or TRBD2, each matching 5 bases. The sequence came from a person between 18 and 65 years old who received the Ad26.COV2.S COVID-19 vaccine or a placebo. The CDR3 bases are TGTGCCACCAGCCCCCGGGACGGAGCCTACGAGCAGTACTTC. It codes for CATSPRDGAYEQYF. Drawing the rest from reference TRBV15 and TRBJ2-7, the complete variable domain is DAMVIQNPRYQVTQFGKPVTLSCSQTLNHNVMYWYQQKSSQAPKLLFHYYDKDFNNEADTPDNFQSRRPNTSFCFLDIRSPGLGDTAMYLCATSPRDGAYEQYFGPGTRLTVT.